The clone carrying this T cell receptor (beta chain) was recorded a few times. The antigen remains undetermined. Data came from immunoSEQ multiplex PCR; TCRdb stores just in-frame clones and leaves some out. The sample has under 200,000 clones; around 90% are singletons. The data were taken from a study of T cell responses to AZD1222 COVID-19 vaccine. Trimming stripped 2 bases from V and 1 base from J, with 12 bases between. Looked up from germline, CDR1 is MNHEY and CDR2 is SMNVEV (reference sequence). There are 15 residues in the CDR3. Whole-study results and caveats: No day 14 peak samples; only post-peak repertoires were characterized. The reported proportion of spike-specific TCRs targeting unmutated variant regions was nearly half. Clonal diversity was possibly underestimated, and the donors were mostly white British, with more females.

The clonotype originates from an adult in good health. Sequencing was performed on peripheral blood, taken on day 0 of AZD1222 vaccination. The chain uses TRBV27 and TRBJ2-7; D is uncertain. The CDR3 coding sequence is TGTGCCAGCAGTTTAAGGGCTATACCTTCCTACGAGCAGTACTTC. This sequence encodes CASSLRAIPSYEQYF.